The rows below give T cell receptor beta chains drawn from one sample of a study of blood T cell repertoires in COVID-19. Profiling relied on immunoSEQ multiplex PCR, and the TCRdb table lists in-frame clones only, not all of them. The table has around 100,000 clones, around 90% seen once. The sample comprised peripheral blood. These receptor sequences come from a human donor in a cohort sampled during active COVID-19. Each CDR3 is given with its conserved first and last residue. D genes are given only for firm matches. Clone size is given for some rows only: seen once, a few or many times, or a class if the clone is expanded.

few	TRBJ2-7	TRBV5-1	TRBD1	CASSLTRGLYEQYF	TGCGCCAGCAGCTTGACCAGGGGGCTATACGAGCAGTACTTC
.	TRBJ2-1	TRBV9	TRBD2	CASSVVRTSGYNEQFF	TGTGCCAGCAGCGTAGTACGGACTAGCGGGTACAATGAGCAGTTCTTC
.	TRBJ1-1	TRBV23-1	.	CASSQPREGLNTEAFF	TGCGCCAGCAGTCAACCTCGGGAGGGCTTGAACACTGAAGCTTTCTTT
.	TRBJ1-5	TRBV4-3	.	CASSQGWAYNQPQHF	TGCGCCAGCAGCCAAGGTTGGGCCTACAATCAGCCCCAGCATTTT
.	TRBJ2-5	TRBV12-5	.	CASGAAETQETQYF	TGTGCTAGTGGAGCGGCAGAGACCCAAGAGACCCAGTACTTC
.	TRBJ1-4	TRBV5-1	.	CASRPLAANEKLFF	TGCGCCAGCAGGCCCCTAGCGGCTAATGAAAAACTGTTTTTT
.	TRBJ1-6	TRBV18	TRBD1	CASSRDREILHF	TGTGCCAGCTCACGGGACAGGGAGATCCTCCACTTT
once	TRBJ2-7	TRBV5-6	.	CASSLVGDSYEQYF	TGTGCCAGCAGCTTGGTCGGTGACAGTTACGAGCAGTACTTC
.	TRBJ2-5	TRBV5-1	TRBD1	CASSLTGDVQETQYF	TGCGCCAGCAGCTTGACAGGGGACGTACAAGAGACCCAGTACTTC
.	TRBJ1-1	TRBV18	.	CASSPGRDTEAFF	TGTGCCAGCTCACCGGGGAGGGACACTGAAGCTTTCTTT
.	TRBJ1-2	TRBV21-1	.	CASSKDSRTGGNYGYTF	TGTGCCAGCAGCAAAGATTCGAGGACAGGGGGCAACTATGGCTACACCTTC
.	TRBJ2-3	TRBV7-2	.	CASSLAVVGQGRTDTQYF	TGTGCCAGCAGCTTAGCAGTCGTGGGGCAGGGGCGCACAGATACGCAGTATTTT
once	TRBJ2-1	TRBV6-5	.	CASSYSSAGEQFF	TGTGCCAGCAGTTACTCAAGCGCCGGTGAGCAGTTCTTC
.	TRBJ2-7	TRBV21-1	.	CASSNDKPTEQYF	TGTGCCAGCAGCAACGACAAGCCGACCGAGCAGTACTTC
.	TRBJ1-4	TRBV7-9	.	CASSLVSGVQEKLFF	TGTGCCAGCAGCTTAGTCAGCGGGGTTCAGGAAAAACTGTTTTTT
.	TRBJ2-7	TRBV6-5	.	CASSGGSSYEQYF	TGTGCCAGCAGCGGTGGGAGCTCCTACGAGCAGTACTTC
.	TRBJ2-2	TRBV5-4	.	CATGQANTGELFF	TGTGCCACTGGACAAGCCAACACCGGGGAGCTGTTTTTT
.	TRBJ2-1	TRBV14	TRBD2	CASSPWTSGSGEQFF	TGTGCCAGCAGCCCCTGGACTAGCGGGAGCGGTGAGCAGTTCTTC
.	TRBJ2-5	TRBV7-9	TRBD1	CASSLRGTGEETQYF	TGTGCCAGCAGCTTAAGAGGGACAGGCGAAGAGACCCAGTACTTC
.	TRBJ2-7	TRBV7-6	TRBD2	CASSLTGLAGLWEQYF	TGTGCCAGCAGCTTAACAGGACTAGCGGGACTTTGGGAGCAGTACTTC
.	TRBJ1-4	TRBV5-1	.	CASSLSPRKVNEKLFF	TGCGCCAGCAGCTTGTCCCCCAGGAAGGTTAATGAAAAACTGTTTTTT
.	TRBJ2-3	TRBV5-1	TRBD1	CASGGRTGGTDTQYF	TGCGCCAGCGGGGGGCGGACAGGGGGCACAGATACGCAGTATTTT
.	TRBJ1-3	TRBV3-1/TRBV3-2	.	CASSPSAARNTIYF	TGTGCCAGCAGCCCGTCGGCGGCGAGGAACACCATATATTTT
.	TRBJ2-7	TRBV11-2	TRBD2	CASSYRGAGGFYEQYF	TGTGCCAGCAGCTATAGAGGAGCGGGAGGGTTCTACGAGCAGTACTTC
.	TRBJ2-1	TRBV28	TRBD2	CASSLARLADEQFF	TGTGCCAGCAGTCTAGCCCGACTAGCCGATGAGCAGTTCTTC
.	TRBJ1-1	TRBV6-5	.	CASSSDSPNTEAFF	TGTGCCAGCAGTTCCGACAGCCCAAACACTGAAGCTTTCTTT
.	TRBJ2-1	TRBV27	.	CASSSKPGDSYNEQFF	TGTGCCAGCAGTTCAAAGCCGGGGGATTCCTACAATGAGCAGTTCTTC
.	TRBJ2-1	TRBV6-5	.	CASSYSGPNNEQFF	TGTGCCAGCAGTTACTCGGGGCCAAACAATGAGCAGTTCTTC
.	TRBJ2-3	TRBV5-1	.	CASTKGGYTDTQYF	TGCGCCAGCACGAAAGGCGGCTACACAGATACGCAGTATTTT
.	TRBJ1-5	TRBV6-5	TRBD1	CASSWTGSVDQPQHF	TGTGCCAGCAGTTGGACAGGGTCGGTAGATCAGCCCCAGCATTTT
.	TRBJ2-7	TRBV7-9	TRBD2	CASSARLAGRDYEQYF	TGTGCCAGCAGCGCAAGGCTAGCGGGAAGGGATTACGAGCAGTACTTC
.	TRBJ1-1	TRBV19	.	CASSDQGAVESTEAFF	TGTGCCAGTAGTGATCAAGGGGCAGTCGAGTCAACTGAAGCTTTCTTT
.	TRBJ1-5	TRBV4-1	.	CASSQASGQPQHF	TGCGCCAGCAGCCAAGCAAGCGGTCAGCCCCAGCATTTT
.	TRBJ1-4	TRBV18	.	CASTTKTSGITLGEKLFF	TGTGCCAGCACGACCAAAACATCGGGTATTACATTGGGTGAAAAACTGTTTTTT
.	TRBJ2-7	TRBV19	.	CASRETGDYEQYF	TGTGCCAGTAGAGAGACAGGAGACTACGAGCAGTACTTC
.	TRBJ2-5	TRBV5-4	TRBD2	CASSREGRVKETQYF	TGTGCCAGCAGCCGGGAGGGGAGGGTTAAAGAGACCCAGTACTTC
once	TRBJ1-2	TRBV18	TRBD1	CASSPPVTGPRGGYTF	TGTGCCAGCTCACCCCCTGTGACAGGGCCAAGGGGTGGCTACACCTTC
.	TRBJ2-7	TRBV5-1	TRBD2	CASSLSGAGGRSYEQYF	TGCGCCAGCAGCTTAAGCGGAGCGGGAGGACGATCCTACGAGCAGTACTTC
.	TRBJ2-1	TRBV5-4	TRBD1	CASSGGGTGEYNEQFF	TGTGCCAGCAGTGGGGGCGGGACAGGGGAATACAATGAGCAGTTCTTC
.	TRBJ2-6	TRBV24-1	TRBD1	CATSDFTGGDTSGANVLTF	TGTGCCACCAGTGATTTTACAGGGGGCGACACGTCTGGGGCCAACGTCCTGACTTTC
.	TRBJ2-7	TRBV28	TRBD2	CASRSGAGGSSYEQYF	TGTGCCAGCCGTTCAGGGGCGGGAGGGAGCTCCTACGAGCAGTACTTC
.	TRBJ2-5	TRBV7-9	.	CASSLGLAPRVETQYF	TGTGCCAGCAGCTTAGGGTTAGCGCCGAGAGTAGAGACCCAGTACTTC
.	TRBJ2-3	TRBV27	TRBD1	CASRSPTGVYEDTQYF	TGTGCCAGCAGAAGCCCTACAGGGGTCTACGAAGATACGCAGTATTTT
.	TRBJ2-7	TRBV18	.	CASSPGGVSYEQYF	TGTGCCAGCTCACCCGGAGGCGTTTCCTACGAGCAGTACTTC
.	TRBJ1-1	TRBV5-1	TRBD1	CASSFTGENTEAFF	TGCGCCAGCAGCTTTACAGGGGAGAACACTGAAGCTTTCTTT
once	TRBJ1-1	TRBV6-5	.	CASRRDGSFTEAFF	TGTGCCAGCAGAAGGGACGGGAGTTTTACTGAAGCTTTCTTT
once	TRBJ1-2	TRBV6-5	.	CATEGANYGYTF	TGTGCCACTGAGGGGGCTAACTATGGCTACACCTTC
.	TRBJ2-1	TRBV18	.	CASSPQRTYNEQFF	TGTGCCAGCTCACCCCAGCGGACCTACAATGAGCAGTTCTTC
.	TRBJ2-7	TRBV28	TRBD2	CASRPLAVSSYEQYF	TGTGCCAGCAGGCCACTAGCGGTTAGCTCCTACGAGCAGTACTTC
.	TRBJ2-7	TRBV7-8	TRBD1	CASSLAVGTGGYEQYF	TGTGCCAGCAGCTTAGCGGTTGGGACAGGGGGCTACGAGCAGTACTTC
few	TRBJ1-4	TRBV7-6	.	CASSLDRKKLFF	TGTGCCAGCAGCTTAGACAGGAAAAAACTGTTTTTT
.	TRBJ1-3	TRBV11-3	.	CASSSGDPGNTIYF	TGTGCCAGCAGCTCAGGGGACCCTGGAAACACCATATATTTT
once	TRBJ2-1	TRBV6-5	.	CASRLIAGLNEQFF	TGTGCCAGCAGGCTAATCGCGGGTCTCAATGAGCAGTTCTTC
.	TRBJ1-4	TRBV25-1	TRBD1	CASRHTGTGSKEKLFF	TGTGCCAGCAGGCATACCGGGACAGGGAGTAAGGAAAAACTGTTTTTT
.	TRBJ1-1	TRBV4-2	.	CASSQGNTEAFF	TGTGCCAGCAGCCAGGGCAACACTGAAGCTTTCTTT
.	TRBJ2-1	TRBV19	TRBD2	CASSRGTSGSYEQFF	TGTGCCAGTAGTCGCGGGACTAGCGGGAGCTATGAGCAGTTCTTC
once	TRBJ2-1	TRBV5-1	TRBD1	CASSGVGQHNEQFF	TGCGCCAGCAGCGGTGTGGGACAGCACAATGAGCAGTTCTTC
.	TRBJ2-7	TRBV5-4	.	CASSARRDYEQYF	TGTGCCAGCAGCGCCCGGCGGGACTACGAGCAGTACTTC
.	TRBJ2-7	TRBV7-2	.	CASTAGWGTYEQYF	TGTGCCAGCACCGCGGGCTGGGGTACCTACGAGCAGTACTTC
.	TRBJ2-5	TRBV18	TRBD1	CASSPLYRGQGETQYF	TGTGCCAGCTCACCACTATACAGGGGGCAGGGGGAGACCCAGTACTTC